These 30 T cell receptor beta chains share one sample of origin, sequenced in a study of CD8+ T cells in alopecia areata. In alopecia areata patients, both lesional scalp punch biopsies and peripheral blood were collected. Following RNA extraction, reverse transcription yielded cDNA that acted as the sequencing template. The data were produced by immunoSEQ multiplex PCR, yet TCRdb's version contains in-frame clones alone and is incomplete. The sample records about 10,000 clones, 50% to 70% being singletons. The specimen comprised skin, sampled at week 0. These receptors were taken from a human donor with alopecia areata.

The chain has TRBV5-8 and TRBJ2-1; TRBD2 is a possible D gene (6 bases). V lost 3 bases and J lost 3, with 13 bases in between. The CDR3 is made up of 15 amino acids. Germline loops: CDR1 SGHTS, CDR2 YDEGEE. As DNA, the CDR3 is TGTGCCAGCAGCTCGGAGGGACTGGGCTACAATGAGCAGTTCTTC. Translated: CASSSEGLGYNEQFF.

The CDR3 DNA sequence: TGTGCCAGTAGTAGGGGACAGGGGGCCACAGATACGCAGTATTTT. This encodes CASSRGQGATDTQYF. This rearrangement joins TRBV19 to TRBJ2-3, with 12 bases lining up with TRBD1. Per germline, CDR1 LNHDA and CDR2 SQIVND (reference sequence). V was clipped by 4 bases and J by 2 bases; unmatched bases: 1. The CDR3 spans 15 residues.

This rearrangement joins TRBV14 to TRBJ1-2, with 9 bases fitting TRBD1. Per the germline V gene, CDR1 is SGHDN and CDR2 is FVKESK. The CDR3 spans 14 residues. Losses at the gene ends were 6 bases for V and 2 bases for J; bases not matched to a gene: 4. The CDR3 loop reads CASSYRGRNYGYTF. In nucleotides, the CDR3 is TGTGCCAGCAGTTACAGGGGGCGGAACTATGGCTACACCTTC.

This clone was counted only a few times. J is TRBJ2-5 and V is TRBV10-2; D not resolved. Germline values: CDR1 WSHSY, CDR2 SAAADI. Trimming shortened V by 2 bases and J by 1 base, and 2 bases separated the two germline ends. The CDR3 has 12 amino acids. The DNA for the CDR3 is TGCGCCAGCAGTGAGGTCCAAGAGACCCAGTACTTC. It specifies CASSEVQETQYF.

The chain combines TRBV29-1 with TRBJ1-3; D is unclear. This CDR3 contains 13 residues. V lost 6 bases to trimming and J lost 2 bases, with 11 bases between them. The germline V gene has CDR1 SQVTM and CDR2 ANQGSEA. Here the CDR3 DNA reads TGCAGCGTCCGAAGGAGTACTGGAAACACCATATATTTT. This translates into CSVRRSTGNTIYF.

The J gene is TRBJ1-4, the V gene TRBV5-4, with a weak D call TRBD1 (5 bases). The V and J ends lost 4 bases and 4 bases respectively, with 8 bases between them. The CDR3 contains 13 residues. The germline CDR1 and CDR2 sequences are SGHNT and YYREEE (reference sequence). CDR3 in DNA: TGTGCCAGCAGCCTGGGACTTAATGAAAAACTGTTTTTT. This encodes CASSLGLNEKLFF.

V is TRBV2 and J is TRBJ2-3, with 8 bases that match TRBD2. The CDR3 spans 13 residues. V gave up 8 bases and J gave up 6 bases; unmatched junction bases: 7. Looked up from germline, CDR1 is SNHLY and CDR2 is FYNNEI. This chain's CDR3 is CASRPLAGDTQYF. The CDR3 region has the DNA TGTGCCAGCCGACCCCTAGCGGGTGATACGCAGTATTTT. Drawing the rest from reference TRBV2 and TRBJ2-3, the complete variable domain is EPEVTQTPSHQVTQMGQEVILRCVPISNHLYFYWYRQILGQKVEFLVSFYNNEISEKSEIFDDQFSVERPDGSNFTLKIRSTKLEDSAMYFCASRPLAGDTQYFGPGTRLTVL.

The rearrangement uses TRBV6-5 and TRBJ2-2, with D hard to call. CDR1 and CDR2 (germline): MNHEY, SVGAGI. Trimming cost V 0 bases and J 8 bases, with 10 bases left between them. The CDR3 runs 14 residues. The CDR3 DNA is TGTGCCAGCAGTTACTCCCCCCGTTCAGGGGAGCTGTTTTTT. It codes for CASSYSPRSGELFF.

This clone has more than one count but fewer than ten. The rearrangement links TRBV5-1 to TRBJ2-3; a possible D gene is TRBD2 (6 bases). Germline V gene sequence: CDR1 SGHRS, CDR2 YFSETQ. This CDR3 has 14 residues. Trimming took 6 bases from V and 0 from J, leaving 11 bases between them. CDR3 sequence reads: CASKRVSSTDTQYF. In DNA, the CDR3 is TGCGCCAGCAAGCGGGTTTCTAGCACAGATACGCAGTATTTT.

The V and J genes are TRBV15 and TRBJ1-1; D call uncertain. The V gene lost 0 bases and the J gene lost 4 bases, with 12 bases spanning the gap. The CDR3 extends over 15 amino acids. The germline CDR1 and CDR2 sequences are LNHNV and YYDKDF (reference sequence). The CDR3 DNA reads TGTGCCACCAGCAGAGATGTGTTGGCTGGCACTGAAGCTTTCTTT. Amino acid sequence: CATSRDVLAGTEAFF.

The table lists this clone with a few counts. This chain joins TRBV15 and TRBJ2-7, with 7 bases lining up with TRBD1. CDR1 and CDR2 from the germline V gene are LNHNV and YYDKDF (reference sequence). This CDR3 is 15 amino acids long. With 0 bases clipped from V and 2 bases from J, the junction kept 4 bases outside the gene matches. The CDR3 DNA is TGTGCCACCAGCAGAGATGAGGGGGCGGCCTACGAGCAGTACTTC. This sequence encodes CATSRDEGAAYEQYF.

In this sample, this clone turned up a few times. The genes are TRBV4-1 and TRBJ1-1; a weak D match, TRBD1 (6 bases). This CDR3 is built from 15 residues. Germline V gene data show CDR1 as MGHRA and CDR2 as YSYEKL. Trimming took off 2 bases at V and 6 bases at J, with 16 bases between the two ends. CDR3 in amino acids: CASSQPVNRAPEAFF. The CDR3 bases are TGCGCCAGCAGCCAACCCGTGAACAGGGCCCCTGAAGCTTTCTTT.

The chain links TRBV7-8 to TRBJ1-1; D not resolved. Germline CDR1 SGHVS, CDR2 FQNEAQ. The CDR3 loop spans 14 amino acids. V shed 4 bases and J shed 1 base, with 10 bases lying between them. As DNA, the CDR3 is TGTGCCAGCAGCTATGAGAACAGGAACACTGAAGCTTTCTTT. Translating it yields CASSYENRNTEAFF.

This chain links TRBV11-2 with TRBJ2-7; TRBD2 matches 11 bases. The CDR3 is 16 residues long. Trimming removed 1 base from V and 4 bases from J; junction bases left unmatched: 6. Germline CDR1 is SGHAT and CDR2 is FQNNGV. CDR3 region: CASSLASGTSGYEQYF. CDR3 coding DNA: TGTGCCAGCAGCTTAGCGTCAGGGACTAGCGGATACGAGCAGTACTTC. The whole variable domain, remainder taken from reference TRBV11-2 and TRBJ2-7, is EAGVAQSPRYKIIEKRQSVAFWCNPISGHATLYWYQQILGQGPKLLIQFQNNGVVDDSQLPKDRFSAERLKGVDSTLKIQPAKLEDSAVYLCASSLASGTSGYEQYFGPGTRLTVT.

A few counts support this clone. The CDR3 bases are TGTGCCAGTAGTATGGTGAGCGGGGGCCCTGGGGATACGCAGTATTTT. This sequence encodes CASSMVSGGPGDTQYF. The gene calls are TRBV19 and TRBJ2-3; TRBD2 matches at 8 bases. This CDR3 is built from 16 residues. After removal of 3 bases from V and 6 bases from J, the junction contained 11 bases not matched to a gene. CDR1 is LNHDA and CDR2 is SQIVND in the germline V gene (reference sequence).

The rearrangement joins TRBV7-3 to TRBJ2-7; TRBD2 is a possible D gene (6 bases). Trimming took off 1 base at V and 5 bases at J, with 9 bases between the two ends. The CDR3 loop spans 13 amino acids. Germline lookup yields CDR1 SGHTA and CDR2 FQGTGA. The CDR3 loop is CASSLIGGNEQYF. The CDR3, as DNA: TGTGCCAGCAGCTTAATTGGCGGGAACGAGCAGTACTTC.

This chain connects TRBV6-5 to TRBJ1-5; TRBD1 aligns across 10 bases. V was pared by 0 bases and J by 6 bases, with 2 bases of the junction left unmatched. Per germline, CDR1 MNHEY and CDR2 SVGAGI. The CDR3 has 15 residues. The CDR3 region is CASSYSGTGVQPQHF. CDR3 DNA: TGTGCCAGCAGTTACTCGGGGACAGGGGTTCAGCCCCAGCATTTT.

This clone showed up just a few times. The rearrangement joins TRBV11-2 to TRBJ1-2, with TRBD1 matching 7 bases. Germline loops: CDR1 SGHAT, CDR2 FQNNGV. V lost 5 bases and J lost 3; bases outside the gene matches: 15. The CDR3 loop spans 17 amino acids. The CDR3 region has the DNA TGTGCCAGCAGCACCCGGAACAGGGGAAAGAAGGACTATGGCTACACCTTC. This sequence encodes CASSTRNRGKKDYGYTF.

The chain carries TRBV6-1 and TRBJ2-7, with 7 nucleotides matching TRBD1. The V segment lost 7 bases and the J segment 3 bases; nucleotides outside the gene matches: 12. Germline V lookup: CDR1 MNHNS, CDR2 SASEGT. This CDR3 spans 15 amino acids. In DNA form, the CDR3 reads TGTGCCAGCATCCTCGGACAGGTTGGGGGCTACGAGCAGTACTTC. This translates into CASILGQVGGYEQYF.

The chain links TRBV2 to TRBJ1-1, with 12 bases that match TRBD1. Germline CDR1 SNHLY, CDR2 FYNNEI. This CDR3 has 15 amino acids. The V and J ends lost 3 bases and 10 bases, in that order; junction bases with no gene match: 9. This CDR3 is CASSDVVGQGAVAFF. The CDR3 region has the DNA TGTGCCAGCAGTGATGTGGTGGGACAGGGGGCTGTAGCTTTCTTT.

Concerning this clone itself: Germline is not matched at one junction end, which may reflect a read error. The chain has TRBV11-2 and TRBJ2-3; TRBD2 aligns across 9 bases. Germline V CDR1 and CDR2: SGHAT, FQNNGV. The CDR3 totals 16 residues. The CDR3: CASSPTAGGNTDTQYF. For the CDR3, the DNA is TGCGCCAGCAGCCCCACAGCGGGAGGTAACACAGATACGCAGTATTTT.

The chain recombines TRBV5-6 with TRBJ1-5; 8 nucleotides line up with TRBD1. The CDR3 extends over 13 amino acids. With V trimmed by 4 bases and J by 9 bases, 6 bases remained unmatched. The germline V gene has CDR1 SGHDT and CDR2 YYEEEE. CDR3 loop: CASSTGQEAPQHF. The CDR3 DNA reads TGTGCCAGCAGCACGGGACAGGAAGCGCCCCAGCATTTT.

The chain carries TRBV19 and TRBJ1-1, with D unresolved. Germline V gene data show CDR1 as LNHDA and CDR2 as SQIVND (reference sequence). The CDR3 length is 14 residues. Deletions cut 6 bases from V and 4 bases from J, with 15 bases between. The CDR3 loop reads CASRPGVMSTEAFF. CDR3 DNA: TGTGCCAGTAGGCCGGGAGTTATGTCCACTGAAGCTTTCTTT.

This clone was picked up one time. The chain recombines TRBV9 with TRBJ2-2; 8 bases map to TRBD1. Germline CDR1 is SGDLS and CDR2 is YYNGEE. With 4 bases clipped from V and 4 bases from J, the junction kept 9 bases outside the gene matches. The CDR3 is 16 residues long. The CDR3 reads CASSLRQGSVTGELFF. CDR3 nucleotides: TGTGCCAGCAGCCTGCGACAGGGGAGTGTCACCGGGGAGCTGTTTTTT.

A note on this clone: The identical CDR3 is also encoded by other nucleotide sequences in the sample. V and J are TRBV12-5 and TRBJ2-3; D remains unclear. Germline V gene data show CDR1 as LGHNT and CDR2 as FRNRAP. V lost 6 bases, J lost 0 bases, and 16 bases lay in between. The CDR3 has 16 residues. DNA for the CDR3: TGTGCTAGTGGGATGAATTCTCCGACTAGCACAGATACGCAGTATTTT. Amino acid sequence: CASGMNSPTSTDTQYF.

J is TRBJ1-5 and V is TRBV27; 7 positions agree with TRBD1. V dropped 5 bases and J dropped 6; count of bases not matched to a gene: 10. The germline CDR1 and CDR2 sequences are MNHEY and SMNVEV (reference sequence). CDR3 length: 15 residues. CDR3 nucleotide sequence: TGTGCCAGCAGTAACGAGGGGGCGGGCCGTCAGCCCCAGCATTTT. It yields the protein CASSNEGAGRQPQHF.

By sample fraction, this clone is medium-sized. The chain joins TRBV30 to TRBJ1-1; 9 bases map to TRBD1. CDR3 length: 13 amino acids. Germline V gives CDR1 GTSNPN, CDR2 SVGIG (reference sequence). Trimming cost V 2 bases and J 9 bases; bases outside gene matches: 7. DNA for the CDR3: TGTGCCTGGAGTCCGCCTGGACAGGGGAAAGCTTTCTTT. It codes for CAWSPPGQGKAFF.

This clone turned up a few times. V and J are TRBV25-1 and TRBJ2-1, with TRBD2 identical over 11 bases. Germline V lookup: CDR1 MGHDK, CDR2 SYGVNS. CDR3 size: 17 residues. Germline trimming cut 3 bases from V and 3 bases from J; bases unmatched to any gene: 7. This chain's CDR3 is CASSDSLLAGGYNEQFF. The DNA of the CDR3 is TGTGCCAGCAGTGATTCCCTCCTAGCGGGAGGCTACAATGAGCAGTTCTTC.

This clone was observed a handful of times. The chain joins TRBV9 to TRBJ1-3; 8 nucleotides agree with TRBD1. The V segment lost 3 bases and the J segment 3 bases; nucleotides outside the gene matches: 14. This CDR3 spans 18 amino acids. Per the germline V gene, CDR1 is SGDLS and CDR2 is YYNGEE. The CDR3 reads CASSESSGQGLNGNTIYF. In DNA form, the CDR3 reads TGTGCCAGCAGCGAGAGTTCCGGACAGGGTTTAAATGGAAACACCATATATTTT. The full variable domain, its missing parts supplied by reference TRBV9 and TRBJ1-3, is DSGVTQTPKHLITATGQRVTLRCSPRSGDLSVYWYQQSLDQGLQFLIQYYNGEERAKGNILERFSAQQFPDLHSELNLSSLELGDSALYFCASSESSGQGLNGNTIYFGEGSWLTVV.

CDR3 nucleotides: TGTGCCAGCAGTGTCGATAATAGCAATCAGCCCCAGCATTTT. Its translation: CASSVDNSNQPQHF. This rearrangement joins TRBV2 to TRBJ1-5; D gene uncertain. The CDR3 totals 14 residues. Germline V gene data show CDR1 as SNHLY and CDR2 as FYNNEI. V shed 4 bases and J shed 0 bases, with 7 bases lying between them.